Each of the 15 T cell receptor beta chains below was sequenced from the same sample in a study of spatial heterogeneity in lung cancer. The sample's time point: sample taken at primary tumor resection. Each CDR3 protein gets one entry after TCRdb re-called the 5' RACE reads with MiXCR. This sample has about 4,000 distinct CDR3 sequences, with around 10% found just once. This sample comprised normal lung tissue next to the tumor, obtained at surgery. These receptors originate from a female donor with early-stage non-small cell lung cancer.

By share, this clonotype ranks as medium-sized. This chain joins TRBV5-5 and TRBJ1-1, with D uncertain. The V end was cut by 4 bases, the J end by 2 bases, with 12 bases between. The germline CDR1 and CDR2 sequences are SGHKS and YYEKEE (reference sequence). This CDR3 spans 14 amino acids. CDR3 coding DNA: TGTGCCAGCAGCAGGGTCTTGTCTAACACTGAAGCTTTCTTT. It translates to CASSRVLSNTEAFF.

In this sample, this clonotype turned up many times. The CDR3 reads CASSYGARQTEAFF. The CDR3 DNA reads TGTGCCAGCAGTTACGGGGCCAGGCAGACTGAAGCTTTCTTT. This chain uses TRBV6-5 with TRBJ1-1; D might be TRBD1 (5 bases). This CDR3 contains 14 residues. V lost 2 bases and J 5 bases, leaving 12 bases between the germline ends. The V gene's germline CDR1 is MNHEY and CDR2 SVGAGI.

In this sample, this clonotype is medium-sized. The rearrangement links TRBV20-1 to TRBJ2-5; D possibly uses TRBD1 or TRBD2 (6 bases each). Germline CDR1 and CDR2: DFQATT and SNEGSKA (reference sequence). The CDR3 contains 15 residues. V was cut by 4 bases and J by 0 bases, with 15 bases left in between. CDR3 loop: CSATSEGGYQETQYF. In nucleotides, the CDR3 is TGCAGTGCTACCTCAGAAGGGGGGTACCAAGAGACCCAGTACTTC.

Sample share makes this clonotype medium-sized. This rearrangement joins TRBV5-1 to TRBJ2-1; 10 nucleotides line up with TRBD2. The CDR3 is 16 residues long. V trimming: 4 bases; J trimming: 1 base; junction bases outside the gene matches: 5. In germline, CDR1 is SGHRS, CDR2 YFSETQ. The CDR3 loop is CASSLAGEVSYNEQFF. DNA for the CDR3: TGCGCCAGCAGCCTAGCGGGAGAGGTTTCCTACAATGAGCAGTTCTTC.

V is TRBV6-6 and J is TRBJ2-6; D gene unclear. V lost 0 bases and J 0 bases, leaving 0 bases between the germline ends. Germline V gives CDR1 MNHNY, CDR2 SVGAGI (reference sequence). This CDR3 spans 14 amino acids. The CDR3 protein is CASSYSSGANVLTF. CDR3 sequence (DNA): TGTGCCAGCAGTTACTCCTCTGGGGCCAACGTCCTGACTTTC.

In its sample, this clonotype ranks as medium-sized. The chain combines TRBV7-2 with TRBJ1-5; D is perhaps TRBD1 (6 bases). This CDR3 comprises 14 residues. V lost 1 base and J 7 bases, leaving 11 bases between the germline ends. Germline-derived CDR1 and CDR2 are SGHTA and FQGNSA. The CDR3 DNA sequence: TGTGCCAGCAGCTTAGATCAGGGGAACCAGCCCCAGCATTTT. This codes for CASSLDQGNQPQHF.

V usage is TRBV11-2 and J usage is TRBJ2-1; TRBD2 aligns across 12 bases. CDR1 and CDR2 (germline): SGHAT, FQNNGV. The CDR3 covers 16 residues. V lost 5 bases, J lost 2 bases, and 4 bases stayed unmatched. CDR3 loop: CASSPRTSGAYNEQFF. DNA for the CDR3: TGTGCCAGCAGCCCGCGGACTAGCGGGGCCTACAATGAGCAGTTCTTC.

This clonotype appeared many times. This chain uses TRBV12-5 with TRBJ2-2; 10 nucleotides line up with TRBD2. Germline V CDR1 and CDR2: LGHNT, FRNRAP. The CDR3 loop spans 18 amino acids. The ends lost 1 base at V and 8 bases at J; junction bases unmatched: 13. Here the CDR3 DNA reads TGTGCTAGTGGTTTGGGTTCGGGGACTAGCGTGATGAAGGGGGAGCTGTTTTTT. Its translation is CASGLGSGTSVMKGELFF.

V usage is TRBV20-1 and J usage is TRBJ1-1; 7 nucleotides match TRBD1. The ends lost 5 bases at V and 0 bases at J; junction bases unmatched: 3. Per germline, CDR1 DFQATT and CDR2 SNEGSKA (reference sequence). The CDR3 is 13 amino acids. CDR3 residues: CSAGDRVNTEAFF. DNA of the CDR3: TGCAGTGCTGGCGACAGGGTGAACACTGAAGCTTTCTTT.

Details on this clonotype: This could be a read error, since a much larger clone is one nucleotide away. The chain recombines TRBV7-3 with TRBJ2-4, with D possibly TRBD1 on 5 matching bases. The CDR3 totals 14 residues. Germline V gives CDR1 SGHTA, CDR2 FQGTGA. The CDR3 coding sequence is TGTGTCAGCAGCTCCAGGGATGCCCTAGACATTCAGTACTTC. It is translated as CVSSSRDALDIQYF.

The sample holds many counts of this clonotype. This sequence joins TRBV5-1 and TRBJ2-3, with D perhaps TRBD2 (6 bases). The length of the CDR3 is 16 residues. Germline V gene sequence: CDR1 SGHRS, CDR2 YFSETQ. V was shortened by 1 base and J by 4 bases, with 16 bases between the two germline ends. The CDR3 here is CASSLISGTGADTQYF. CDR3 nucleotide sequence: TGCGCCAGCAGCTTGATCTCCGGGACGGGGGCAGATACGCAGTATTTT.

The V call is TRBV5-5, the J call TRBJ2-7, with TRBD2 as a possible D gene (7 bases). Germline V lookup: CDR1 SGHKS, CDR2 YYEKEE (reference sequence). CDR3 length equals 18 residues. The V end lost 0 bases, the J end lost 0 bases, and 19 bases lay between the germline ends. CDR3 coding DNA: TGTGCCAGCAGCTTGGTGCGGGGGCTGAACCTTAACTCCTACGAGCAGTACTTC. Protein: CASSLVRGLNLNSYEQYF.

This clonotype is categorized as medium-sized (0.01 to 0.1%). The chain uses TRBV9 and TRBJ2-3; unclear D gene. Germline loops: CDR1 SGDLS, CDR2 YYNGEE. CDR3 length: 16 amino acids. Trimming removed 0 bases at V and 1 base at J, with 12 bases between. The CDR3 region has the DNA TGTGCCAGCAGCGTAGGGTTCTTACTGGGCACAGATACGCAGTATTTT. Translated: CASSVGFLLGTDTQYF.

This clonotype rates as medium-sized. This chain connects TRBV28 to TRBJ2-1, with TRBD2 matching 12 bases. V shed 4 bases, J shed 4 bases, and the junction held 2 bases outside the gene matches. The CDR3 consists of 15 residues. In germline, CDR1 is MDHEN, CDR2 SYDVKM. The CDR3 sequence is CASSSGLAGYNEQFF. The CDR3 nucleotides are TGTGCCAGCAGTTCGGGACTAGCGGGTTACAATGAGCAGTTCTTC.

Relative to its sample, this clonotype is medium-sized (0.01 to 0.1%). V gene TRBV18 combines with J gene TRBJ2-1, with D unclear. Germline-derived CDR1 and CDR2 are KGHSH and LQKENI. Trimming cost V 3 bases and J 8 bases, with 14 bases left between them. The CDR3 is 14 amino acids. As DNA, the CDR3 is TGTGCCAGCTCACCTCCGGGCCTGAACGATGAGCAGTTCTTC. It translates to CASSPPGLNDEQFF.